The 21 T cell receptor beta chains reported below all come from one sample, sequenced in a study of CD8 T cells in ankylosing spondylitis. Whole-study findings and limits: Apparently characteristic of ankylosing spondylitis blood was a TCR beta motif (under ten highly homologous variants).

MiXCR was run by TCRdb on the 5' RACE reads, yielding one entry per CDR3 protein. This sample yields 700,000 to 850,000 distinct CDR3 sequences, of which around 11% are seen a single time; roughly 0.51% belongs to the top ten. Their antigens are not known. The sample consisted of blood, either unsorted or a sorted T cell fraction (not recorded which). Receptors originate from a male donor with ankylosing spondylitis.

The rearrangement links TRBV12-3 or TRBV12-4 to TRBJ2-2; D tentatively reads TRBD1 or TRBD2 (6 bases each). The CDR3 has 13 residues. V lost 3 bases and J 7 bases, leaving 9 bases between the germline ends. CDR3 DNA sequence: TGTGCCAGCAGTTTGGGGGGCTACGGGGAGCTGTTTTTT. This gives the protein CASSLGGYGELFF.

This clonotype showed up just a few times. The chain carries TRBV6-1 and TRBJ1-5, with a tentative D call TRBD1 (6 bases). The length of the CDR3 is 15 residues. V dropped 6 bases and J dropped 3 bases, with 15 bases sitting between them. Germline CDR1 MNHNS, CDR2 SASEGT. The CDR3 DNA sequence: TGTGCCAGCAGGCCTCCAGGGGACTACAATCAGCCCCAGCATTTT. It yields the protein CASRPPGDYNQPQHF.

The chain recombines TRBV4-3 with TRBJ1-2; 7 bases agree with TRBD1. The CDR3 length is 17 residues. V lost 0 bases and J lost 7; bases outside the gene matches: 14. The germline CDR1 and CDR2 sequences are LGHNA and YSLEER. In nucleotides, the CDR3 is TGCGCCAGCAGCCAAGATCGGTACGGGGAGGGGGCTTCTGGCTACACCTTC. Translated: CASSQDRYGEGASGYTF.

V and J are TRBV6-1 and TRBJ2-7, with D possibly TRBD2 on 6 matching bases. The CDR3 is 17 residues long. V gave up 6 bases and J gave up 2 bases, with 23 bases separating them. Germline V gene sequence: CDR1 MNHNS, CDR2 SASEGT. The chain's CDR3 is CASSRSNPGDFAYEQYF. The CDR3 DNA is TGTGCCAGCAGCCGCTCCAACCCTGGGGACTTCGCCTACGAGCAGTACTTC.

A few counts support this clonotype. The chain couples TRBV20-1 to TRBJ2-5; D uncertain. The CDR3 spans 13 residues. V lost 3 bases and J 0 bases, leaving 8 bases between the germline ends. Germline CDR1 DFQATT, CDR2 SNEGSKA (reference sequence). The CDR3 spells CSARDVYQETQYF. CDR3 DNA sequence: TGCAGTGCTAGGGACGTGTACCAAGAGACCCAGTACTTC.

This clonotype has more than one count but fewer than ten. The chain combines TRBV6-6 with TRBJ2-2; D gene ambiguous. The CDR3 extends over 12 amino acids. The germline CDR1 and CDR2 sequences are MNHNY and SVGAGI (reference sequence). V lost 6 bases to trimming and J lost 6 bases, with 8 bases between them. The CDR3 here is CASRPPAGELFF. CDR3 nucleotide sequence: TGTGCCAGCAGACCCCCGGCCGGGGAGCTGTTTTTT.

Only a few counts were recorded for this clonotype. V is TRBV7-2 and J is TRBJ2-7, with D tentatively TRBD1 (6 bases). The CDR3 totals 15 residues. V lost 2 bases to trimming and J lost 0 bases, with 11 bases between them. From germline, CDR1 is SGHTA and CDR2 FQGNSA. The DNA for the CDR3 is TGTGCCAGCAGCTTACGGGACACCTTCTCCTACGAGCAGTACTTC. It translates to CASSLRDTFSYEQYF.

The chain has TRBV20-1 and TRBJ1-2; D gene ambiguous. V was shortened by 1 base and J by 3 bases, with 9 bases between the two germline ends. The CDR3 consists of 13 residues. CDR1 DFQATT and CDR2 SNEGSKA come from the germline V gene (reference sequence). CDR3 loop: CSARVPEDYGYTF. The CDR3 region has the DNA TGCAGTGCTAGAGTACCAGAAGACTATGGCTACACCTTC.

This clonotype has just a few counts. The J gene is TRBJ2-2, the V gene TRBV28, with D perhaps TRBD2 (6 bases). V gave up 3 bases and J gave up 9 bases, with 17 bases separating them. The CDR3 loop spans 15 amino acids. Germline V CDR1 and CDR2: MDHEN, SYDVKM. The CDR3 coding sequence is TGTGCCAGCAGTTTTGAGACAAGGACTATCCGGGAGCTGTTTTTT. Translating gives CASSFETRTIRELFF.

The genes are TRBV7-2 and TRBJ1-4; D is undetermined. Trimming left V 1 base short and J 6 bases short, with 6 bases between. The CDR3 is 13 amino acids. CDR1 and CDR2 from the germline V gene are SGHTA and FQGNSA. The CDR3 DNA sequence: TGTGCCAGCAGCTTAGTAAGATATGAAAAACTGTTTTTT. This gives the protein CASSLVRYEKLFF.

This clonotype appeared a few times. The chain links TRBV6-2 or TRBV6-3 to TRBJ2-3; D is undetermined. There are 15 residues in the CDR3. V gave up 6 bases and J gave up 4 bases, with 17 bases separating them. Germline V gives CDR1 MNHEY, CDR2 SVGEGT. The CDR3 coding sequence is TGTGCCAGCAGCCCTCGTGAAGGCGGTTCAGATACGCAGTATTTT. This gives the protein CASSPREGGSDTQYF.

This clonotype was seen a few times. This chain joins TRBV6-5 and TRBJ2-1; the D call may be TRBD1 or TRBD2 (6 bases each). Germline V gives CDR1 MNHEY, CDR2 SVGAGI. CDR3 length: 16 residues. The germline V and J ends were trimmed by 4 bases and 12 bases, with 25 bases remaining between them. The CDR3 reads CASSFRRDIPTAGQFF. The CDR3, as DNA: TGTGCCAGCAGTTTTCGGAGGGACATCCCCACAGCTGGGCAGTTCTTC.

V is TRBV20-1 and J is TRBJ2-5, with TRBD2 matching 10 bases. V gave up 3 bases and J gave up 4 bases; unmatched junction bases: 5. There are 14 residues in the CDR3. The V gene's germline CDR1 is DFQATT and CDR2 SNEGSKA (reference sequence). The CDR3 nucleotides are TGCAGTGCTAGTCCAGCGGGGGGGGTAGAGACCCAGTACTTC. Protein sequence: CSASPAGGVETQYF.

The V gene is TRBV4-3, the J gene TRBJ2-2; D gene unclear. CDR1 is LGHNA, CDR2 YSLEER, per germline. This CDR3 contains 15 residues. V gave up 1 base and J gave up 6 bases, with 12 bases separating them. The CDR3 protein is CASSQGPTLPGELFF. CDR3 nucleotide sequence: TGCGCCAGCAGCCAAGGACCGACTCTTCCCGGGGAGCTGTTTTTT.

This chain uses TRBV29-1 with TRBJ1-5; 9 nucleotides match TRBD1. The germline gives CDR1 SQVTM, CDR2 ANQGSEA. V dropped 4 bases and J dropped 6; count of bases not matched to a gene: 7. The CDR3 consists of 14 residues. CDR3 nucleotide sequence: TGCAGCGTTGCACAGGGGGCTGCGAGTCAGCCCCAGCATTTT. Its protein is CSVAQGAASQPQHF. Combining the CDR3 with reference TRBV29-1 and TRBJ1-5 gives the whole variable domain SAVISQKPSRDICQRGTSLTIQCQVDSQVTMMFWYRQQPGQSLTLIATANQGSEATYESGFVIDKFPISRPNLTFSTLTVSNMSPEDSSIYLCSVAQGAASQPQHFGDGTRLSIL.

This clonotype occurred a few times. The chain combines TRBV18 with TRBJ2-7; possible D gene TRBD1, 6 bases. CDR1 KGHSH and CDR2 LQKENI come from the germline V gene. CDR3 length equals 14 residues. V gave up 2 bases and J gave up 2 bases, with 10 bases separating them. The CDR3 sequence is CASSPDRTPYEQYF. The CDR3 DNA follows: TGTGCCAGCTCACCAGACAGGACGCCCTACGAGCAGTACTTC.

The J gene is TRBJ2-2, the V gene TRBV5-1; TRBD1 might be the D (5 bases). The CDR3 runs 15 residues. V was cut by 4 bases and J by 6 bases, with 16 bases left in between. Germline CDR1 SGHRS, CDR2 YFSETQ. The CDR3 spells CASSLEMQGAGELFF. CDR3 nucleotides: TGCGCCAGCAGCCTGGAGATGCAGGGCGCCGGGGAGCTGTTTTTT.

A note on this clonotype: As the CDR3 is not closed by the conserved phenylalanine or tryptophan, this likely results from a read error. The chain carries TRBV18 and TRBJ2-5; TRBD1 matches 8 bases. CDR3 length equals 15 residues. Germline V gives CDR1 KGHSH, CDR2 LQKENI. The V gene end was trimmed by 3 bases and the J gene end by 3 bases; junction bases not matched to a gene: 6. The CDR3 sequence is CASSPRQGAEETQYL. The CDR3 coding sequence is TGTGCCAGCTCACCGAGGCAGGGGGCTGAAGAGACCCAGTACCTC.

The chain is built from TRBV18 and TRBJ2-3; 9 nucleotides match TRBD1. Per germline, CDR1 KGHSH and CDR2 LQKENI. The CDR3 is 15 amino acids. Losses at the gene ends were 3 bases for V and 8 bases for J; bases not matched to a gene: 9. The CDR3: CASSPGQGIGGTQYF. The CDR3 bases are TGTGCCAGCTCACCTGGACAGGGGATTGGTGGTACGCAGTATTTT.

The rearrangement joins TRBV7-6 to TRBJ2-5, with a weak D call TRBD1 (6 bases). The CDR3 totals 15 residues. Germline V CDR1 and CDR2: SGHVS, FNYEAQ. Between the trimmed V and J ends, which lost 1 base and 5 bases, there was a span of 14 bases. CDR3 amino acids: CASSLGTGRKETQYF. CDR3 in DNA: TGTGCCAGCAGCTTAGGCACAGGGCGGAAGGAGACCCAGTACTTC.

This clonotype has ten or more counts. V gene TRBV29-1 combines with J gene TRBJ2-3; tentative D call: TRBD1 (6 bases). This CDR3 contains 16 residues. V was cut by 6 bases and J by 3 bases, with 22 bases left in between. Germline V gives CDR1 SQVTM, CDR2 ANQGSEA. CDR3 sequence: CSVLGDPDSGTDTQYF. The CDR3 DNA follows: TGCAGCGTCCTGGGGGACCCGGACAGTGGGACAGATACGCAGTATTTT.